The source of this TCR beta chain is a study of type 1 regulatory T cells. Study as a whole: T-allo10 is an in vitro-generated, Tr1-enriched CD4 T cell product specific for alloantigen. Findings and caveats of the study: Compared with non-type 1 regulatory T cells, type 1 regulatory T cells showed a more restricted TCR repertoire.

For this clonotype: Its antigen is currently unknown.

TCRdb itself ran the reads through MiXCR, one entry per CDR3 protein. This sample carries approximately 77,000 distinct CDR3 sequences, around 21% of them seen once, and the ten largest clones take under 8.5%. The sequenced sample consisted of cultured type 1 regulatory T (Tr1) cells, either the whole culture or a sorted fraction (not recorded which). The sequence was obtained from a human donor in good health.

The CDR3 region has the DNA TGTGCCAGCAGCCTAGGGGAGGGTCGCGGCTACACCTTC. This translates into CASSLGEGRGYTF. This chain joins TRBV7-9 and TRBJ1-2; weak D call: TRBD1 (5 bases). The CDR3 covers 13 residues. Trimming left V 5 bases short and J 8 bases short, with 15 bases between. CDR1 SEHNR and CDR2 FQNEAQ come from the germline V gene (reference sequence).